Below, 15 T cell receptor beta chains from the same sample are listed, as sequenced in a study of T-cell reconstitution after alpha-beta-depleted transplantation in children. Unique molecular identifiers were incorporated during preparation of the TCRbeta library. One entry per CDR3 protein, called by TCRdb with MiXCR from the PCR reads. The sample yields 490,000 or so distinct CDR3 sequences, around 13% seen once. Sequencing was performed on PBMCs from the stem cell graft donor, taken from the stem cell graft. The receptors shown here come from a human donor who donated a stem cell graft to a child with combined immunodeficiency.

The V gene is TRBV20-1, the J gene TRBJ2-7; TRBD1 matches at 9 bases. CDR1 is DFQATT, CDR2 SNEGSKA, per germline (reference sequence). The CDR3 has 14 amino acids. The V segment lost 6 bases and the J segment 7 bases; nucleotides outside the gene matches: 13. This CDR3 reads CSAANRDRVWEQYF. The DNA for the CDR3 is TGCAGTGCCGCAAACCGGGACAGGGTGTGGGAGCAGTACTTC.

This clonotype was observed at least ten times. This chain joins TRBV9 and TRBJ2-7; 12 nucleotides agree with TRBD2. The CDR3 spans 14 residues. Looked up from germline, CDR1 is SGDLS and CDR2 is YYNGEE. V dropped 2 bases and J dropped 3; count of bases not matched to a gene: 0. This CDR3 reads CASSVTSGSYEQYF. The CDR3 nucleotides are TGTGCCAGCAGCGTGACTAGCGGGAGCTACGAGCAGTACTTC.

V is TRBV29-1 and J is TRBJ2-1; 7 bases match TRBD2. CDR1 is SQVTM and CDR2 is ANQGSEA in the germline V gene. V lost 6 bases, J lost 9 bases, and 5 bases stayed unmatched. The CDR3 is 11 amino acids. CDR3 amino acids: CSVPGGGEQFF. CDR3 DNA sequence: TGCAGCGTCCCCGGCGGGGGTGAGCAGTTCTTC.

The sample holds many counts of this clonotype. V and J are TRBV12-3 or TRBV12-4 and TRBJ2-3; maybe TRBD2 (5 bases). V dropped 8 bases and J dropped 1 base, with 16 bases sitting between them. CDR3 length: 15 residues. CDR3 region: CASVGRGMGTDTQYF. The CDR3 DNA reads as TGTGCCAGCGTAGGTCGGGGAATGGGCACAGATACGCAGTATTTT.

This clonotype was observed a few times. The chain joins TRBV12-3 or TRBV12-4 to TRBJ2-1, with D unresolved. The CDR3 covers 12 residues. Trimming shortened V by 6 bases and J by 5 bases, and 8 bases separated the two germline ends. The CDR3 sequence is CASRGENNEQFF. The CDR3 nucleotides are TGTGCCAGCAGAGGAGAAAACAATGAGCAGTTCTTC.

This clonotype was observed many times. V gene TRBV11-1 combines with J gene TRBJ2-5; D is undetermined. Trimming removed 0 bases at V and 0 bases at J, with 2 bases between. Germline loops: CDR1 SGHAT, CDR2 FQDESV (reference sequence). The CDR3 totals 13 residues. CDR3 sequence reads: CASSLAHQETQYF. Here the CDR3 DNA reads TGTGCCAGCAGCTTAGCTCACCAAGAGACCCAGTACTTC.

This clonotype was counted at least ten times. This sequence joins TRBV18 and TRBJ2-7; possibly TRBD1 for D (6 bases). V was trimmed by 4 bases and J by 0 bases, leaving 10 bases between them. Germline V gene lookup returns CDR1 KGHSH and CDR2 LQKENI. This CDR3 spans 14 amino acids. The CDR3 nucleotides are TGTGCCAGCTCACGGGACACGAGCTCCTACGAGCAGTACTTC. It yields the protein CASSRDTSSYEQYF.

The chain links TRBV2 to TRBJ2-3; no clear D gene. V was pared by 6 bases and J by 5 bases, with 9 bases between. Looked up from germline, CDR1 is SNHLY and CDR2 is FYNNEI. The CDR3 has 12 amino acids. The CDR3 DNA sequence: TGTGCCAGCAGCGCGAAAGTAGATACGCAGTATTTT. Translation gives CASSAKVDTQYF.

At least ten counts were recorded for this clonotype. This chain joins TRBV11-2 and TRBJ2-2; D uncertain. The CDR3 contains 12 residues. V was trimmed by 6 bases and J by 8 bases, leaving 10 bases between them. In germline, CDR1 is SGHAT, CDR2 FQNNGV. CDR3 in DNA: TGTGCCAGCAGTGCTTATTTTGGGGAGCTGTTTTTT. Translated: CASSAYFGELFF.

This clonotype was recorded at least ten times. V and J are TRBV6-5 and TRBJ2-7, with TRBD2 as a possible D gene (5 bases). This CDR3 has 13 residues. Trimming stripped 5 bases from V and 6 bases from J, with 14 bases between. The germline V gene has CDR1 MNHEY and CDR2 SVGAGI. The CDR3, as DNA: TGTGCCAGCAGTACTGGAGGACCTGGCGAGCAGTACTTC. Its translation: CASSTGGPGEQYF.

This clonotype was counted between two and nine times. This chain connects TRBV4-3 to TRBJ2-1, with TRBD2 matching 11 bases. The CDR3 runs to 17 residues. Germline-derived CDR1 and CDR2 are LGHNA and YSLEER. Trimming took 0 bases from V and 7 from J; bases not matched to a gene: 8. The CDR3 here is CASSQEGLAGGRNEQFF. The CDR3 DNA is TGCGCCAGCAGCCAAGAAGGTCTAGCGGGGGGTAGGAATGAGCAGTTCTTC.

The chain recombines TRBV18 with TRBJ2-1; TRBD2 agrees at 12 bases. Germline V gene data show CDR1 as KGHSH and CDR2 as LQKENI. V lost 2 bases, J lost 4 bases, and 6 bases stayed unmatched. The CDR3 covers 17 residues. Here the CDR3 DNA reads TGTGCCAGCTCACCAGGGACTAGCGGGCTCCTTTACAATGAGCAGTTCTTC. It yields the protein CASSPGTSGLLYNEQFF.

This clonotype came up a few times. J is TRBJ2-1 and V is TRBV5-5; tentative D call: TRBD1 (6 bases). In germline, CDR1 is SGHKS, CDR2 YYEKEE (reference sequence). V lost 1 base and J 2 bases, leaving 13 bases between the germline ends. The CDR3 sequence is 16 residues long. The CDR3, as DNA: TGTGCCAGCAGCTTGACGGCAGGGGACACCTACAATGAGCAGTTCTTC. As protein: CASSLTAGDTYNEQFF.

Only a few counts were recorded for this clonotype. V and J are TRBV7-2 and TRBJ2-3, with D hard to call. The germline V and J ends were trimmed by 2 bases and 2 bases, with 17 bases remaining between them. Germline loops: CDR1 SGHTA, CDR2 FQGNSA. The CDR3 length is 17 residues. CDR3 protein: CASSLTRKGSVTDTQYF. DNA of the CDR3: TGTGCCAGCAGCTTAACCCGGAAGGGCTCAGTCACAGATACGCAGTATTTT.

The chain couples TRBV12-3 or TRBV12-4 to TRBJ2-3; D unresolved. Trimming left V 3 bases short and J 5 bases short, with 6 bases between. The CDR3 contains 12 residues. The CDR3 DNA reads as TGTGCCAGCAGTTTTATTCTAGATACGCAGTATTTT. It yields the protein CASSFILDTQYF.